One and the same sample provided the 3 T cell receptor beta chains below, sequenced in a study of T cell responses to AZD1222 COVID-19 vaccine. TCRdb keeps only in-frame clones here, not all; method: immunoSEQ multiplex PCR. The sample has around 150,000 clones, 94% seen once. Sequenced material: peripheral blood, taken on day 0 of AZD1222 vaccination. Receptors were obtained from an adult in good health.

The chain combines TRBV15 with TRBJ2-7, with no clear D. Trimming cost V 3 bases and J 7 bases, with 13 bases left between them. The CDR3 spans 13 residues. CDR1 is LNHNV and CDR2 is YYDKDF in the germline V gene (reference sequence). CDR3 coding DNA: TGTGCCACCAGCAGGAGATCCCTTGGAGAGCAGTACTTC. Translating it yields CATSRRSLGEQYF.

This clone was recorded once. V and J are TRBV4-2 and TRBJ2-2, with D uncertain. Trimming stripped 1 base from V and 4 bases from J, with 13 bases between. This CDR3 has 16 amino acids. Germline loops: CDR1 LGHNA, CDR2 YNFKEQ. For the CDR3, the DNA is TGTGCCAGCAGCCAAGTTCTCTCCCCGGGCACCGGGGAGCTGTTTTTT. Translated: CASSQVLSPGTGELFF.

V usage is TRBV2 and J usage is TRBJ1-1; possible D gene TRBD1, 5 bases. The CDR3 has 14 amino acids. Trimming pared 2 bases from V and 10 bases from J, leaving 17 bases between. CDR1 is SNHLY and CDR2 is FYNNEI in the germline V gene. CDR3 coding DNA: TGTGCCAGCAGTGAAAGTGCACCAACAAGGGGAGCTTTCTTT. This sequence encodes CASSESAPTRGAFF.